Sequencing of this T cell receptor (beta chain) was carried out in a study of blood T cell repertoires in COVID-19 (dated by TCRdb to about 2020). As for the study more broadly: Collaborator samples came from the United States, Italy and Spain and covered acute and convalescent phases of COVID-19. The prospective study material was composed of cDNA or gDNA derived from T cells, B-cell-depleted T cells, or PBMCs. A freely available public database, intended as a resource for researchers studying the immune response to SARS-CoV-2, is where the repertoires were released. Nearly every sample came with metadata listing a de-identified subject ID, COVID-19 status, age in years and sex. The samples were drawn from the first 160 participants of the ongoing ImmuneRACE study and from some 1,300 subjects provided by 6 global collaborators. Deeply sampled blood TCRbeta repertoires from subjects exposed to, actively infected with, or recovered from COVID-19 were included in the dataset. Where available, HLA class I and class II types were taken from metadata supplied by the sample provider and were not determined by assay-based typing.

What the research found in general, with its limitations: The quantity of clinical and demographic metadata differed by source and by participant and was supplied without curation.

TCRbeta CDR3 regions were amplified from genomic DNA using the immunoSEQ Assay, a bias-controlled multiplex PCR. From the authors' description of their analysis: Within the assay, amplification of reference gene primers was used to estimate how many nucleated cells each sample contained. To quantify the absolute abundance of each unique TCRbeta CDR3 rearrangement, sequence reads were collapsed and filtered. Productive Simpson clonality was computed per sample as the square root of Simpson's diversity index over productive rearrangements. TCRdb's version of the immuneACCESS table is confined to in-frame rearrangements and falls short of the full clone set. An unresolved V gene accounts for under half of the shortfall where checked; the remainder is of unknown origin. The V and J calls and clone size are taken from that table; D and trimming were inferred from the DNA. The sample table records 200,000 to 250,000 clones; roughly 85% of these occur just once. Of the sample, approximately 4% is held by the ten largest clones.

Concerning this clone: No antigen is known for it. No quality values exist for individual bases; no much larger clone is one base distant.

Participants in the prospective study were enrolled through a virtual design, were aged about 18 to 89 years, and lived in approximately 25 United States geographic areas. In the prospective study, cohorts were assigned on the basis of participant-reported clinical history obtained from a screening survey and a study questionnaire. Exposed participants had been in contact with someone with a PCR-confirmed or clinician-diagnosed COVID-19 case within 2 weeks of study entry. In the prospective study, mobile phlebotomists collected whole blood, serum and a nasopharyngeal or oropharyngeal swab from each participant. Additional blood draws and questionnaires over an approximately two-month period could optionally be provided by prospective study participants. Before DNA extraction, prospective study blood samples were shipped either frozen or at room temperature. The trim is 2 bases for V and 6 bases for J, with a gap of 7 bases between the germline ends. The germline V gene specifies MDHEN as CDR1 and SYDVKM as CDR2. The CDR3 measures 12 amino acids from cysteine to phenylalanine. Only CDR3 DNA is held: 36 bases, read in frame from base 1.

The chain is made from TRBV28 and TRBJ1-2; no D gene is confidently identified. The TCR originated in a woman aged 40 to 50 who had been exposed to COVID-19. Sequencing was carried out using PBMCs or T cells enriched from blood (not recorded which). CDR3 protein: CASSLLSNGYTF. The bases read TGTGCCAGCAGTTTACTATCTAATGGCTACACCTTC.